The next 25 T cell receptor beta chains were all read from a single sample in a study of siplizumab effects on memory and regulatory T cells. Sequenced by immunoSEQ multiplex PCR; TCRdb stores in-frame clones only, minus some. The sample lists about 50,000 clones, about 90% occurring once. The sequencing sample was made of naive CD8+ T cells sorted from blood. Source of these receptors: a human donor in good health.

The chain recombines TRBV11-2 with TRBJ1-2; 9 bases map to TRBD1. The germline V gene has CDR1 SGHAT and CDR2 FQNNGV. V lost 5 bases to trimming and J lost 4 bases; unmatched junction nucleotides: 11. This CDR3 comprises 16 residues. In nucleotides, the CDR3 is TGTGCCAGCAGCCCAGTACAGGGGGCAGTTGGCTATGGCTACACCTTC. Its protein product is CASSPVQGAVGYGYTF.

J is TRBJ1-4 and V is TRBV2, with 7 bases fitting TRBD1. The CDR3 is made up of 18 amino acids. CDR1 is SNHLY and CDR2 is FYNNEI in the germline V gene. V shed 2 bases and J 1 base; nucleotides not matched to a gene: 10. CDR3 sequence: CASSESLRGRETNEKLFF. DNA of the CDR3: TGTGCCAGCAGTGAATCTTTGAGGGGGCGGGAAACTAATGAAAAACTGTTTTTT.

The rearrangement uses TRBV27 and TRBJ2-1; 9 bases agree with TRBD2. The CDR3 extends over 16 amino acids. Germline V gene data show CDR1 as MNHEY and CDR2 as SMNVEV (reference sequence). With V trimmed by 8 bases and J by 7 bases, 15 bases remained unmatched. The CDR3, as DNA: TGTGCCAGCGGCTTTAGTAGCGGGAGATGGTCGAATGAGCAGTTCTTC. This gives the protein CASGFSSGRWSNEQFF.

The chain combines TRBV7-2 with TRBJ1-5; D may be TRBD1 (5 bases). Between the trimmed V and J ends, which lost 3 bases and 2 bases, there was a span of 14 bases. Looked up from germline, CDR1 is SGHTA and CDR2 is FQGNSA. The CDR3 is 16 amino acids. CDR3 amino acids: CASSLSAGYGNQPQHF. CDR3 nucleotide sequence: TGTGCCAGCAGCTTGAGTGCAGGGTATGGCAATCAGCCCCAGCATTTT. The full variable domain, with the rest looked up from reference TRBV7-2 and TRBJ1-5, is GAGVSQSPSNKVTEKGKDVELRCDPISGHTALYWYRQSLGQGLEFLIYFQGNSAPDKSGLPSDRFSAERTGGSVSTLTIQRTQQEDSAVYLCASSLSAGYGNQPQHFGDGTRLSIL.

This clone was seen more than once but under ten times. For the CDR3, the DNA is TGTGCCAGCAGGCCCACGGGGGCACCTAACTATGGCTACACCTTC. Translated: CASRPTGAPNYGYTF. This chain links TRBV7-2 with TRBJ1-2, with D tentatively TRBD1 (6 bases). V lost 6 bases, J lost 0 bases, and 14 bases lay in between. Germline values: CDR1 SGHTA, CDR2 FQGNSA. The CDR3 spans 15 residues.

CDR3 residues: CASSPWADTQYF. The CDR3 coding sequence is TGTGCCAGCTCACCGTGGGCAGATACGCAGTATTTT. The chain uses TRBV18 and TRBJ2-3; D remains unclear. This CDR3 comprises 12 residues. Germline CDR1 reads KGHSH; CDR2 reads LQKENI. V was trimmed by 3 bases and J by 4 bases, leaving 5 bases between them.

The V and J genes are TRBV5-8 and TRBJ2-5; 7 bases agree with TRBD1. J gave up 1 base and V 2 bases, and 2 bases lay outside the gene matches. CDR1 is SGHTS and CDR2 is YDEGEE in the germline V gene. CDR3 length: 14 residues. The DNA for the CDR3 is TGTGCCAGCAGCTTCGGGACAGCCCAAGAGACCCAGTACTTC. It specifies CASSFGTAQETQYF.

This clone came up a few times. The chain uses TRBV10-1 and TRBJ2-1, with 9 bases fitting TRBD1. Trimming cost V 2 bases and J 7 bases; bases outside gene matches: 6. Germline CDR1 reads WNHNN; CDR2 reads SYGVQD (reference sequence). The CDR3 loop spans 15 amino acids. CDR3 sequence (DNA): TGCGCCAGCAGTGAGAGGACAGGGGTTGAAAATGAGCAGTTCTTC. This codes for CASSERTGVENEQFF.

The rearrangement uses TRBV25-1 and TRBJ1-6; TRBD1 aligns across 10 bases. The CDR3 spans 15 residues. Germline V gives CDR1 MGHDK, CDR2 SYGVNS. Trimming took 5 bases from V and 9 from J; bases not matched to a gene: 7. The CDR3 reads CASSKPDRGISPLHF. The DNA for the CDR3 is TGTGCCAGCAGTAAACCGGACAGGGGGATTTCACCCCTCCACTTT.

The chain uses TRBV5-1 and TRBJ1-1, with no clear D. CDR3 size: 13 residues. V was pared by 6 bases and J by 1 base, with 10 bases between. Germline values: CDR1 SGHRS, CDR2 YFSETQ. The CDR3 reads CASTALKNTEAFF. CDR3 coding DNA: TGCGCCAGCACAGCCCTAAAGAACACTGAAGCTTTCTTT.

CDR3 nucleotide sequence: TGTGCCAGCAGTGAATTTTACAGCGATATCTCCTACGAGCAGTACTTC. It codes for CASSEFYSDISYEQYF. The chain employs TRBV6-1 and TRBJ2-7; D is ambiguous. The CDR3 has 16 amino acids. CDR1 is MNHNS, CDR2 SASEGT, per germline. V lost 2 bases and J 0 bases, leaving 14 bases between the germline ends.

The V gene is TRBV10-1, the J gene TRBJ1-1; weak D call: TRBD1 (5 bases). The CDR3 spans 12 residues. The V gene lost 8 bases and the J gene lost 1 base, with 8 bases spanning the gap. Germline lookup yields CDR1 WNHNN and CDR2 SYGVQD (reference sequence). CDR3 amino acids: CASGDRNTEAFF. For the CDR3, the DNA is TGCGCCAGCGGCGACAGGAACACTGAAGCTTTCTTT.

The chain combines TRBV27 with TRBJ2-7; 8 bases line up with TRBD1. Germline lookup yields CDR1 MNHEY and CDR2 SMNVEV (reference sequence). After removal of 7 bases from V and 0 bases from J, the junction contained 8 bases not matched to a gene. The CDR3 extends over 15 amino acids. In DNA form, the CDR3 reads TGTGCCAGCAAGGAGGACAGGGCTACCTCCTACGAGCAGTACTTC. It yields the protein CASKEDRATSYEQYF.

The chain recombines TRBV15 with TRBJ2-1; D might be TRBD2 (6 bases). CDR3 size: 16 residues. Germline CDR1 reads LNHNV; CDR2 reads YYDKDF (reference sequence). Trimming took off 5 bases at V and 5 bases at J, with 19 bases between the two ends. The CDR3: CATSEEGQGTHNEQFF. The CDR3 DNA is TGTGCCACCAGCGAGGAGGGGCAGGGAACGCACAATGAGCAGTTCTTC.

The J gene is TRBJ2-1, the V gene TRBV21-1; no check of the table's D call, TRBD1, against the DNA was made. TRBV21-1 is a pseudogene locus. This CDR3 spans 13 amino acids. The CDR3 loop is CASSNWTGTVQFF. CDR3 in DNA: TGTGCCAGCAGCAATTGGACAGGGACGGTGCAGTTCTTC.

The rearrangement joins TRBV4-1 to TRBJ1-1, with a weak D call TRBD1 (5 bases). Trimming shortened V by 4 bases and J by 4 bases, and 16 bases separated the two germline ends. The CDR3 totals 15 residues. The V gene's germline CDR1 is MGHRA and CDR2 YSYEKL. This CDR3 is CASSLSGASSTEAFF. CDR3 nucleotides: TGCGCCAGCAGCCTAAGTGGGGCGAGTAGCACTGAAGCTTTCTTT.

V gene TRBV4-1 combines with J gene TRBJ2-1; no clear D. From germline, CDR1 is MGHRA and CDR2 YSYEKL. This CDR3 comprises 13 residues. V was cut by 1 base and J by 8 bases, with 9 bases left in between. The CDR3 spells CASSQVVFDEQFF. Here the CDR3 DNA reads TGCGCCAGCAGCCAAGTAGTTTTCGATGAGCAGTTCTTC.

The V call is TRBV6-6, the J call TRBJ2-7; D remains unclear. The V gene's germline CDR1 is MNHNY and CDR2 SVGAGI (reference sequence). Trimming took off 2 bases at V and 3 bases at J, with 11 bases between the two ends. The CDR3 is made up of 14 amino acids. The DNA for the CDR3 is TGTGCCAGCAGTTACGAGGTGGTCTACTACGAGCAGTACTTC. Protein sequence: CASSYEVVYYEQYF.

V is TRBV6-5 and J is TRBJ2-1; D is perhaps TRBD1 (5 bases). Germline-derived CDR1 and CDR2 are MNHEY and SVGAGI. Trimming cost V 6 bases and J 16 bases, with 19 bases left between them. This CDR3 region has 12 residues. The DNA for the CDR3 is TGTGCCAGCAGGGGGCCAGGGCAGAAAGATTTCTTC. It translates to CASRGPGQKDFF.

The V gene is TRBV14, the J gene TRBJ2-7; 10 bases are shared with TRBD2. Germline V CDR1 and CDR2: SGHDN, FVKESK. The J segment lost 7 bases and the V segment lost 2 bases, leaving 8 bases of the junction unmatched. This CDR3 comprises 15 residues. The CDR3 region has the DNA TGTGCCAGCAGCCAACTAGCGGGAGCCCCTGAAGAGCAGTACTTC. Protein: CASSQLAGAPEEQYF.

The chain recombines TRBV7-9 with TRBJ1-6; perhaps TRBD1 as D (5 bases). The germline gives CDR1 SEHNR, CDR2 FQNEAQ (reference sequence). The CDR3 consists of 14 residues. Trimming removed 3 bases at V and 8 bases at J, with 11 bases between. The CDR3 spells CASSLRQGDSPLHF. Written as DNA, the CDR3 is TGTGCCAGCAGCTTGAGGCAGGGTGATTCACCCCTCCACTTT.

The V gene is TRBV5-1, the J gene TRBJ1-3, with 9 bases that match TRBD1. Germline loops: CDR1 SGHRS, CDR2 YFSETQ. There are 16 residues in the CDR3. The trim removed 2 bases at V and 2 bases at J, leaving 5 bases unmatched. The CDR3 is CASSFTGTGPGNTIYF. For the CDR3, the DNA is TGCGCCAGCAGCTTCACCGGGACAGGGCCTGGAAACACCATATATTTT. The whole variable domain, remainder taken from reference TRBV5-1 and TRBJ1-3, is KAGVTQTPRYLIKTRGQQVTLSCSPISGHRSVSWYQQTPGQGLQFLFEYFSETQRNKGNFPGRFSGRQFSNSRSEMNVSTLELGDSALYLCASSFTGTGPGNTIYFGEGSWLTVV.

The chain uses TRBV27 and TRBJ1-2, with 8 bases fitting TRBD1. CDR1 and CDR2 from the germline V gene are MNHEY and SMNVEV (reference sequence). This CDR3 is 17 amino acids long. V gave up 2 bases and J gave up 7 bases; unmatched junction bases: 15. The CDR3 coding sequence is TGTGCCAGCAGTTTAGGGGCGGGGACAGGACCAAGGATTGGCTACACCTTC. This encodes CASSLGAGTGPRIGYTF.

CDR3 nucleotides: TGTGCCAGCAGTTCACTAGCCATTGTTAACTATGGCTACACCTTC. It yields the protein CASSSLAIVNYGYTF. The chain combines TRBV13 with TRBJ1-2; D gene unclear. Trimming shortened V by 6 bases and J by 1 base, and 15 bases separated the two germline ends. This CDR3 is built from 15 residues. Germline loops: CDR1 PRHDT, CDR2 FYEKMQ (reference sequence).

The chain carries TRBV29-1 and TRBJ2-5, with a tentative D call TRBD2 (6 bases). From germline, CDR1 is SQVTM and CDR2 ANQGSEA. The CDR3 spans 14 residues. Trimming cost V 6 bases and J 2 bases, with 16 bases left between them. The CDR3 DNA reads TGCAGCGTCCACTTCCGGGACTTACAAGAGACCCAGTACTTC. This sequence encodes CSVHFRDLQETQYF. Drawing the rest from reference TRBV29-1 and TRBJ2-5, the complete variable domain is SAVISQKPSRDICQRGTSLTIQCQVDSQVTMMFWYRQQPGQSLTLIATANQGSEATYESGFVIDKFPISRPNLTFSTLTVSNMSPEDSSIYLCSVHFRDLQETQYFGPGTRLLVL.